This T cell receptor beta chain was recovered during a study of CD8 T cells in ankylosing spondylitis. General study points: There was a TCR beta motif, made of eight highly homologous variants, that appeared characteristic of ankylosing spondylitis blood.

Germline V gene lookup returns CDR1 SGHRS and CDR2 YFSETQ. V dropped 4 bases and J dropped 4 bases, with 16 bases sitting between them. CDR3 size: 15 residues. Each CDR3 protein is one row after TCRdb ran MiXCR on the 5' RACE reads. The sample contains 300,000 to 350,000 distinct CDR3 sequences, approximately 14% of which appear only once. As to this clonotype: Its target is unknown.

The specimen was blood, either unsorted or a sorted T cell fraction (not recorded which). The J gene is TRBJ2-3, the V gene TRBV5-1, with D possibly being TRBD2 (5 bases). The clonotype originates from a male donor with ankylosing spondylitis or in good health (not recorded which). The CDR3 reads CASSPPRGSADTQYF. The CDR3 DNA sequence: TGCGCCAGCAGCCCACCTCGTGGTAGCGCAGATACGCAGTATTTT. The variable domain in full, with the rest retrieved from reference TRBV5-1 and TRBJ2-3, is KAGVTQTPRYLIKTRGQQVTLSCSPISGHRSVSWYQQTPGQGLQFLFEYFSETQRNKGNFPGRFSGRQFSNSRSEMNVSTLELGDSALYLCASSPPRGSADTQYFGPGTRLTVL.